The clone carrying this T cell receptor beta chain was counted only a few times. Its antigen is still unknown. This sample stems from a study of T-cell memory formation after mild COVID-19. Study-level background: TCR clusters were mostly confined to one donor each. Study results and caveats: Day 37-peaking second-wave clones had unconfirmed SARS-CoV-2 specificity. The CD4+ clones that contracted clustered mainly within CM and EM, and the CD8+ clones concentrated in EMRA. CD4/CD8 balance characterized clones contracting day 15 to 85, and CD4+ skew characterized later expanders.

TCRdb redid the calling of the 5' RACE reads with MiXCR, one entry per CDR3 protein. Among a few hundred thousand distinct CDR3 sequences, 20% to 25% were seen once, and the ten largest hold 7.5% to 10%. V lost 6 bases, J lost 6 bases, and 11 bases lay in between. Germline-derived CDR1 and CDR2 are SQVTM and ANQGSEA. CDR3 size: 11 residues. Sample: PBMCs or a T cell subset sorted from them (not recorded which). The origin of this receptor is an adult woman who had mild COVID-19 (a few samples of this study predate the infection). Cell type and time point are not known. The rearrangement uses TRBV29-1 and TRBJ1-2, with D possibly being TRBD1 (6 bases). The CDR3 bases are TGCAGCGTATGGGGGCGCAATGGCTACACCTTC. This gives the protein CSVWGRNGYTF.